The T cell receptor beta chain under discussion was sequenced for a study of shared clonotypes between healthy human individuals. Study findings and constraints: Generation of non-shared clonotypes was less probable than generation of clonotypes shared by all four donors. For sorted subsets, rarefaction showed incomplete sequencing despite large depth. Shared clonotypes: roughly 4.5% naive CD4, under 4% naive CD8, about 2.5% memory CD4, under 0.45% memory CD8.

Authors' analysis steps: Filtering differed because ImmunoSEQ produced junction-only sequences that carried no quality scores. Method: immunoSEQ multiplex PCR; TCRdb's copy keeps in-frame clones and lacks some. The V and J calls and clone size come from that table; D and trimming were worked out from the DNA. Among 2.3 million or so clones listed, more than 85% were seen once. Germline V gives CDR1 MDHEN, CDR2 SYDVKM. J gave up 6 bases and V 5 bases, and 17 bases lay outside the gene matches. This CDR3 contains 17 residues. In the case of this clone: Its cognate antigen is unknown.

The receptor was derived from a young man in good health. Some clones in this sample may be carry-over from other donors' samples. Sequenced sample: naive CD4+ T cells from PBMCs. Indicated subset: CD45RA+ positively selected. The chain joins TRBV28 to TRBJ2-7, with TRBD2 identical over 9 bases. CDR3 residues: CASSPGTSGFTEPEQYF. For the CDR3, the DNA is TGTGCCAGCAGTCCAGGCACTAGCGGGTTTACTGAGCCCGAGCAGTACTTC.